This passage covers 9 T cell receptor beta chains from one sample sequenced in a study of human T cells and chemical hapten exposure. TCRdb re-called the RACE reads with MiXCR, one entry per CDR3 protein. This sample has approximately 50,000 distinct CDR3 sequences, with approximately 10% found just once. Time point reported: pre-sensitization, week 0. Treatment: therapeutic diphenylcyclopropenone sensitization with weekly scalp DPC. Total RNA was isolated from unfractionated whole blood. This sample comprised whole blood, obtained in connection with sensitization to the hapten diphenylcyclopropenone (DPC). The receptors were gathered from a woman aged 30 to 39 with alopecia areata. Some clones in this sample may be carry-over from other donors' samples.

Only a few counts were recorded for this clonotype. CDR3 coding DNA: TGTGCCAGCTCACCACCGGTTGCCCCGCCGCAGCCCCAGCATTTT. Encoded protein: CASSPPVAPPQPQHF. The V and J genes are TRBV18 and TRBJ1-5; D is ambiguous. Germline values: CDR1 KGHSH, CDR2 LQKENI. The CDR3 runs 15 residues. V was trimmed by 0 bases and J by 7 bases, leaving 13 bases between them.

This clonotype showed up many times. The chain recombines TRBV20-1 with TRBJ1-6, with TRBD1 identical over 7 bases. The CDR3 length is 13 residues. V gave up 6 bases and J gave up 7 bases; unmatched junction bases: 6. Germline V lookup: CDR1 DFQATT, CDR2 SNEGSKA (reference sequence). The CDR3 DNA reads TGCAGTGCGGAGGGGGCAGGGAATTCACCCCTCCACTTT. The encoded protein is CSAEGAGNSPLHF.

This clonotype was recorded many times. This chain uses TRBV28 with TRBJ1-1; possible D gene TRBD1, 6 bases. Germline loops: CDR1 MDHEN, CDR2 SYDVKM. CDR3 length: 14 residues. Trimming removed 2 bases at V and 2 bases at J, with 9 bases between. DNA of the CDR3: TGTGCCAGCAGTTTAGTCAGGGGCAACACTGAAGCTTTCTTT. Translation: CASSLVRGNTEAFF.

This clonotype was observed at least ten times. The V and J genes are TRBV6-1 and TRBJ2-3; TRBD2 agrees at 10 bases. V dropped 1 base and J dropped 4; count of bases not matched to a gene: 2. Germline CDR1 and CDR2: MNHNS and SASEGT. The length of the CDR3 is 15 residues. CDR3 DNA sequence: TGTGCCAGCAGTGAAGAAGCGGGGGGGCCAGATACGCAGTATTTT. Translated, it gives CASSEEAGGPDTQYF.

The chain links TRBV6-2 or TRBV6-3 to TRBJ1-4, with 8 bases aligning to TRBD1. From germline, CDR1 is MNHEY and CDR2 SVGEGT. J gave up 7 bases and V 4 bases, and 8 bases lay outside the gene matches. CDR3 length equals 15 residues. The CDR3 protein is CASSSFRGRIEKLFF. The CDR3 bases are TGTGCCAGCAGTTCATTCAGGGGGCGAATTGAAAAACTGTTTTTT.

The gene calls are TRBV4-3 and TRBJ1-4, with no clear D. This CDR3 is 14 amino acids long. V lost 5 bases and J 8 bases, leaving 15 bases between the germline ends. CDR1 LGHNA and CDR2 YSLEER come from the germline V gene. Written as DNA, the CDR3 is TGCGCCAGCAGCAGAAATGGGTTACAAGAAAAACTGTTTTTT. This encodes CASSRNGLQEKLFF.

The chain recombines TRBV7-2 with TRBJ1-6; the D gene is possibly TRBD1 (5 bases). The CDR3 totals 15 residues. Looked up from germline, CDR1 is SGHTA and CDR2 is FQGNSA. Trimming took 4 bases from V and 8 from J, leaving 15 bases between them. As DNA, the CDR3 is TGTGCCAGCAGCTCCGGGACGTATCTAGATTCACCCCTCCACTTT. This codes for CASSSGTYLDSPLHF.

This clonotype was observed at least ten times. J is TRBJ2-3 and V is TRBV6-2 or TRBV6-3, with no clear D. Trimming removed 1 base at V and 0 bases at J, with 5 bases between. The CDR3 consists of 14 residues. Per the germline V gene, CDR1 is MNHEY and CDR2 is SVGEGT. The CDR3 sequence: CASSYYGSTDTQYF. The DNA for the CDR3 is TGTGCCAGCAGTTACTACGGCAGCACAGATACGCAGTATTTT.

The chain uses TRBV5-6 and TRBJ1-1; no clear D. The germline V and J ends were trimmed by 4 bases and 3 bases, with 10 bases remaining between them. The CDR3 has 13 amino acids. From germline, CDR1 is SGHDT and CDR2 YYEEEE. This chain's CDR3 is CASSLWTYTEAFF. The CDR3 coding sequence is TGTGCCAGCAGCCTCTGGACCTACACTGAAGCTTTCTTT. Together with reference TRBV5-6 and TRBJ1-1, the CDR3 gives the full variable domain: DAGVTQSPTHLIKTRGQQVTLRCSPKSGHDTVSWYQQALGQGPQFIFQYYEEEERQRGNFPDRFSGHQFPNYSSELNVNALLLGDSALYLCASSLWTYTEAFFGQGTRLTVV.